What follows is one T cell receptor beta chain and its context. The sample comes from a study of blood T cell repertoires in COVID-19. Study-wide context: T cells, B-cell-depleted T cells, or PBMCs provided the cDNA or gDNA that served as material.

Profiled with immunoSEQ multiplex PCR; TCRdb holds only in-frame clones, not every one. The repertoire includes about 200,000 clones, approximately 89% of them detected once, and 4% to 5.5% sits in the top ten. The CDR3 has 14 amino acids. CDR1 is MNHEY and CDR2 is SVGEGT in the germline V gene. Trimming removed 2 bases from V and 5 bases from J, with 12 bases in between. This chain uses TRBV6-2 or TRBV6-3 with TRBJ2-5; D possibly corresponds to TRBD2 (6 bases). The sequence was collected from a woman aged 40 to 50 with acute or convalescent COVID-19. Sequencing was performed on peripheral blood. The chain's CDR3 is CASSYAGPEETQYF. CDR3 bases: TGTGCCAGCAGTTACGCGGGGCCCGAGGAGACCCAGTACTTC.